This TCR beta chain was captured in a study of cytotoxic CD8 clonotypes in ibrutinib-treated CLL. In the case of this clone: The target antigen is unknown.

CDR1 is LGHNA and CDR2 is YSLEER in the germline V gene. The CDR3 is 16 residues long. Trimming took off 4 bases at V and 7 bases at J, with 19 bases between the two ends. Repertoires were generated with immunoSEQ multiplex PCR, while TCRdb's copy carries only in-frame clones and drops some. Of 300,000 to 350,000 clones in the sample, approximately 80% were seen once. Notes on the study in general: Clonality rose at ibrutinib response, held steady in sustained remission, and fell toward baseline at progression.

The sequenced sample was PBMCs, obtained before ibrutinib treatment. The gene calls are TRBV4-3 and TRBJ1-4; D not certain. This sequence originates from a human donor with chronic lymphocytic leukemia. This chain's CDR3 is CASSRDAGSRGEKLFF. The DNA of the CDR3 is TGCGCCAGCAGCCGGGATGCGGGGTCCCGGGGTGAAAAACTGTTTTTT.